This T cell receptor beta chain was sequenced for a study of T cells in Graves' hyperthyroidism and ophthalmopathy (dated by TCRdb to about 2019). Regarding the complete study: Peripheral blood was sampled at the time of initial diagnosis, prior to any treatment. TCR V-J signatures able to tell the groups apart were searched for in a discovery cohort of 90 to 100 patients, of whom 43 had Graves' ophthalmopathy and 55 to 65 had stable Graves' hyperthyroidism. Prospective prediction of ophthalmopathy was tested in an independent validation cohort of fewer than 20 hyperthyroidism patients and 17 patients who later progressed to ophthalmopathy. For training and testing, the 100 or so patients in the discovery cohort were randomly divided in a 7:3 ratio. Thyroid tissue and blood T-cell repertoires from more than 5 Graves' hyperthyroidism patients were also compared in the study. After blood sampling, hyperthyroidism patients were treated with methimazole at a starting dose of 30 mg daily, and ophthalmopathy patients were treated with high-dose intravenous methylprednisolone. The paper reports TCR Vbeta CDR3 sequencing of some 140 peripheral blood samples: around 45 ophthalmopathy, under 80 hyperthyroidism and around 17 progressor patients.

Overall study outcomes, separate from this receptor: No statistical method was used to fix the sample size in advance, and group allocation was not hidden from the investigators. In validation, progression to ophthalmopathy was predicted by the model with roughly 71% sensitivity and under 85% specificity, a median of approximately 6.5 months before onset. A 13 V-J signature model separated ophthalmopathy from stable hyperthyroidism, with roughly 88% sensitivity and 81.08% specificity in cross-validation and 80%/75% in testing. Most expanded thyroid clonotypes (frequency above 0.001) were also detected in blood, suggesting blood repertoires may reflect thyroid immune responses.

Amplification of TCR beta CDR3 regions was carried out from RNA transcripts. The TCR CDR3 was subjected to a first round of RT-PCR using the HTBI primer set and the Qiagen OneStep RT-PCR kit. A second multiplex PCR round built the libraries, followed by size selection and purification. The libraries were sequenced on an Illumina HiSeq2000 using paired-end 100 bp reads. The paper's data handling went like this. Raw data were processed with SOAPnuke, discarding reads with adapters, uncalled bases, mean Phred below 15, or no exact constant-primer or identifier match. High-quality paired reads were merged using COPE v1.2.5, and each unique nucleotide sequence was defined as a clonotype. MiTCR v1.1 was used to align the clonotypes against IMGT TRBV, TRBD and TRBJ reference segments. The analysis was restricted to V-J combinations with a frequency above 0.0001, which together covered 99% to 99.2% of the repertoires. A TCS score was defined as the ratio of F50 (clonal expansion) to E x V (chaos), with BLOSUM62-based TCRdist applied between CDR3 peptides within each V-J. Welch's t-statistics and random forest reduced fewer than 550 V-J features to about 13, which were used in a naive Bayes classifier (R e1071). TCRdb trimmed public reads at Q25 via fastp, called clones via MiXCR and kept in-frame beta chains. When rows share a CDR3 protein, they turn into one entry using the most common DNA and genes. TCRdb, not the original authors, processed these V and J calls. This sample holds around 600,000 distinct CDR3 sequences; roughly 15% were observed only once. 9.5% to 15% of the sample comes from the top ten.

This clonotype appeared a few times. The target of this receptor is not known. Base-call qualities are not available, and no considerably larger clone is one nucleotide away. V loses 4 bases, J loses 3 bases, and the germline ends lie 17 bases apart. From cysteine to phenylalanine, the CDR3 is 16 amino acids long. Only CDR3 DNA remains: 48 bases, in frame from the first base. Per the germline V gene (reference sequence), SEHNR is the CDR1 and FQNEAQ is the CDR2. Ophthalmopathy patients had moderately to severely active disease, with a Clinical Activity Score of 3 or more, a NOSPECS grade of 4 or more, and a disease duration of less than 3 months. Patients with uncontrolled infections, other autoimmune diseases, pregnancy or lactation were excluded. Diagnoses relied on clinical symptoms, serum thyroxine and TRAb, thyroid ultrasound and orbital computed tomography. PBMCs were separated from under 11 ml of fresh peripheral blood using Ficoll-Paque density gradient centrifugation. Total RNA was extracted with Trizol reagent, and quality was checked on an Agilent 2100 Bioanalyzer.

This TCR came from a woman aged 50 to 65 with Graves' ophthalmopathy. The rearrangement joined TRBV7-9 to TRBJ2-3; the D gene is perhaps TRBD2, from 5 matching bases. The sequencing input was blood. The CDR3 protein sequence reads: CASSSGSGERTDTQYF. The nucleotide sequence is TGTGCCAGCAGCTCGGGCTCTGGGGAGAGAACAGATACGCAGTATTTT.